The sequence of this T cell receptor beta chain was determined in a study of blood T cell repertoires in COVID-19. The germline V and J ends were trimmed by 4 bases and 2 bases, with 14 bases remaining between them. This CDR3 has 15 amino acids. CDR1 SGHRS and CDR2 YFSETQ come from the germline V gene. Only in-frame clones appear in the TCRdb table, and some are missing; sequencing was by immunoSEQ multiplex PCR. The sample contains 150,000 to 200,000 clones, under 90% of which appear only once. This receptor was obtained from a person aged 65-85 years with COVID-19, enrolled during active disease. This rearrangement joins TRBV5-1 to TRBJ2-3, with a weak D call TRBD1 (5 bases). The material sequenced was peripheral blood. The CDR3 here is CASSPDSLITDTQYF. The CDR3 region has the DNA TGCGCCAGCAGCCCAGACAGCTTGATCACAGATACGCAGTATTTT.